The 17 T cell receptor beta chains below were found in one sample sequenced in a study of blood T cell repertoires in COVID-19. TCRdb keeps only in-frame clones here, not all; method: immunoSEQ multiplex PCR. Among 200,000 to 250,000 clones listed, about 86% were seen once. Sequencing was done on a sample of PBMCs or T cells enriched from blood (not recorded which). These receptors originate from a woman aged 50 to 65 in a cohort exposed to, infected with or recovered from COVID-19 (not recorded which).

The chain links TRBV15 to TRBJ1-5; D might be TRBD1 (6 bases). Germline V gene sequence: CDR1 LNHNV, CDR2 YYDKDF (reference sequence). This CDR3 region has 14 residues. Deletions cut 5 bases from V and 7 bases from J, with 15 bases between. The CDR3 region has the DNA TGTGCCACCAGCCAGGACAGCGTTGGACAGCCCCAGCATTTT. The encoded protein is CATSQDSVGQPQHF.

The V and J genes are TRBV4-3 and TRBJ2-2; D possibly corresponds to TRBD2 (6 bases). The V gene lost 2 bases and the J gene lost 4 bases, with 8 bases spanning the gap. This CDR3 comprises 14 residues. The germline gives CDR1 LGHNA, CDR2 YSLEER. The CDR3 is CASSQQGLTGELFF. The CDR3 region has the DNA TGCGCCAGCAGCCAACAGGGACTCACCGGGGAGCTGTTTTTT.

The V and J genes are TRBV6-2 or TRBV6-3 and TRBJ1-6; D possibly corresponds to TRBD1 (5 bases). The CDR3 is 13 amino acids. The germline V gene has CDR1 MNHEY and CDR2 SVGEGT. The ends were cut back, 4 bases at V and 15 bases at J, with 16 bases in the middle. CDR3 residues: CASSSPGPGGLHF. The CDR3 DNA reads TGTGCCAGCAGTTCCCCTGGGCCGGGGGGCCTCCACTTT.

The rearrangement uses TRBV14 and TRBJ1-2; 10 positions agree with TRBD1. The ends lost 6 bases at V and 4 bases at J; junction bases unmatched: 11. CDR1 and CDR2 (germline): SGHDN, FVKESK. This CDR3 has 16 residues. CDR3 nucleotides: TGTGCCAGCAGTTCCCTTTCCGGGACAGGGGTCTATGGCTACACCTTC. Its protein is CASSSLSGTGVYGYTF.

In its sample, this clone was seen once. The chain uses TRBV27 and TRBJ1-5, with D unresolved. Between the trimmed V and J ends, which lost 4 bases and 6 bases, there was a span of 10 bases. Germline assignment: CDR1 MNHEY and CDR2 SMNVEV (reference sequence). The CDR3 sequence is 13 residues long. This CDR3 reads CASSSLGAQPQHF. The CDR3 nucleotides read TGTGCCAGCAGTTCCCTAGGAGCTCAGCCCCAGCATTTT.

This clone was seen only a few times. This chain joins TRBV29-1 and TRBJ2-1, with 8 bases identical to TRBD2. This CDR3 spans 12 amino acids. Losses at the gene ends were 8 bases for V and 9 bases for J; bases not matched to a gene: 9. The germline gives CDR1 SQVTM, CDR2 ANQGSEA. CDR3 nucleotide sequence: TGCAGCATCAGACTAGCGTTGACTGAGCAGTTCTTC. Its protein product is CSIRLALTEQFF.

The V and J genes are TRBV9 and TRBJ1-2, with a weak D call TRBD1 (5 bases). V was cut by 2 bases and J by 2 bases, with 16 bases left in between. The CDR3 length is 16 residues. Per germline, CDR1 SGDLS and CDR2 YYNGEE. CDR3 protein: CASSVFDSLENYGYTF. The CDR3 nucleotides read TGTGCCAGCAGCGTCTTCGACAGCCTCGAGAACTATGGCTACACCTTC. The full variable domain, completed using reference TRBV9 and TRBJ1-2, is DSGVTQTPKHLITATGQRVTLRCSPRSGDLSVYWYQQSLDQGLQFLIQYYNGEERAKGNILERFSAQQFPDLHSELNLSSLELGDSALYFCASSVFDSLENYGYTFGSGTRLTVV.

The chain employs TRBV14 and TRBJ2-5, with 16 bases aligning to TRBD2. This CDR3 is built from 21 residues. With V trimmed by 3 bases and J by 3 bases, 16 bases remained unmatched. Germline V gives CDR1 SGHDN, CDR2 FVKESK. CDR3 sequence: CASSHLLRGLAGGQIKETQYF. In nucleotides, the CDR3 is TGTGCCAGCAGCCACCTACTCCGGGGACTAGCGGGGGGGCAGATCAAAGAGACCCAGTACTTC.

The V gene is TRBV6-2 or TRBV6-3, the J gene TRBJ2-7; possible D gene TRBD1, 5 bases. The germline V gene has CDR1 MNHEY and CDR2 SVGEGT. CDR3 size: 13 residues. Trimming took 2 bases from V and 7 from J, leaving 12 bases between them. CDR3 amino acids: CASSYIQGEEQYF. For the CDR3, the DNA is TGTGCCAGCAGTTACATTCAGGGTGAAGAGCAGTACTTC.

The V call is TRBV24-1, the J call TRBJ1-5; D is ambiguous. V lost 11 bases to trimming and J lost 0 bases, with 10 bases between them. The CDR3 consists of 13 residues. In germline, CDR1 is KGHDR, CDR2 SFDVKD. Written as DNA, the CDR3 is TGTGCCAAATCAGAAAATAGCAATCAGCCCCAGCATTTT. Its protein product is CAKSENSNQPQHF.

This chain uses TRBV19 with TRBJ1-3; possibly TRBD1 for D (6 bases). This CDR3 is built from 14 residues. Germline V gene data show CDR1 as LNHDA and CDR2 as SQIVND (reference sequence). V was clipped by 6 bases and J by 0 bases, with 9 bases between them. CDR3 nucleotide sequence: TGTGCCAGTAGCCCAGGGGACTCTGGAAACACCATATATTTT. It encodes CASSPGDSGNTIYF.

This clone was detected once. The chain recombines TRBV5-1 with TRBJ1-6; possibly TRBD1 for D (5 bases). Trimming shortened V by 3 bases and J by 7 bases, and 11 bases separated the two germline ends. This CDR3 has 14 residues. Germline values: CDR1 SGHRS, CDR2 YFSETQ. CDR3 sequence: CASSSQDPNSPLHF. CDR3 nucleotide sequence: TGCGCCAGCAGCTCACAGGACCCAAATTCACCCCTCCACTTT.

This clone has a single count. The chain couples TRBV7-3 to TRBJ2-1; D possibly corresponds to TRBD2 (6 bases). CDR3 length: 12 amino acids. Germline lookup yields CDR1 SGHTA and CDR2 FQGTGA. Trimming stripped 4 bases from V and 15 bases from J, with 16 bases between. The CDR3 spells CASSSNRDSMFF. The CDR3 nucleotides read TGTGCCAGCAGCTCAAACCGGGACTCCATGTTCTTC.

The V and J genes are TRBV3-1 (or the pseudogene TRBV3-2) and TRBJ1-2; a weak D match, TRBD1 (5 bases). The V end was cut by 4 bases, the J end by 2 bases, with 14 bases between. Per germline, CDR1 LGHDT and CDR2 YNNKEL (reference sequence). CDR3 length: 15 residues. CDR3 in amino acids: CASSLGGGSNYGYTF. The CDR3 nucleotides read TGTGCCAGCAGCCTCGGGGGGGGGTCCAACTATGGCTACACCTTC.

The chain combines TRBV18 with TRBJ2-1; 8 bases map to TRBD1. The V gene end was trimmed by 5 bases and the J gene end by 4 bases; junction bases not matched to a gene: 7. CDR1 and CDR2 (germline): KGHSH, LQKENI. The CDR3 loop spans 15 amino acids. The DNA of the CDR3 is TGTGCCAGCTCATTCCGGACAGGGCTTTACAATGAGCAGTTCTTC. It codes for CASSFRTGLYNEQFF.

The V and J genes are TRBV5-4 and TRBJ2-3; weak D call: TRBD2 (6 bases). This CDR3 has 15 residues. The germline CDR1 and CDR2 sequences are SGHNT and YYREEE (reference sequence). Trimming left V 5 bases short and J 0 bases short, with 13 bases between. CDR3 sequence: CASSSEGTSTDTQYF. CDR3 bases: TGTGCCAGCAGTTCGGAGGGAACTAGCACAGATACGCAGTATTTT.

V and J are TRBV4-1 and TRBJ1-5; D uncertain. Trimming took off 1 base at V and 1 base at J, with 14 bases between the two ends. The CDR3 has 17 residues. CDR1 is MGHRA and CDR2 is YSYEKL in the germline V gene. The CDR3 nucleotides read TGCGCCAGCAGCCAAGTTGGAGGAGCTTTAAGCAATCAGCCCCAGCATTTT. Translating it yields CASSQVGGALSNQPQHF.